This TCR beta chain was recorded in a study of PD-1 blockade in mismatch repair-deficient tumors. Libraries were prepared by immunoSEQ multiplex PCR; TCRdb keeps only in-frame clonotypes and omits some of them. The sample includes about 63,000 clones, about 91% of them seen just once. The sample in question was peripheral blood, obtained 52 weeks after starting pembrolizumab. This sequence was found in an adult with mismatch repair-deficient cancer.

CDR3: CASSYSSGFYEQYF. CDR3 DNA sequence: TGTGCCAGCAGTTACTCTAGCGGGTTCTACGAGCAGTACTTC. The chain carries TRBV6-6 and TRBJ2-7, with 7 bases aligning to TRBD2. CDR1 MNHNY and CDR2 SVGAGI come from the germline V gene (reference sequence). The CDR3 has 14 amino acids. Germline trimming cut 0 bases from V and 3 bases from J; bases unmatched to any gene: 2.